A single sample gave rise to the 20 T cell receptor beta chains below, sequenced in a study of cytomegalovirus exposure and HLA in healthy donors. Use of 60 Vbeta and 13 Jbeta primers characterized the PCR. Measured with immunoSEQ multiplex PCR; TCRdb has only the in-frame clones, and not every one. This table has 150,000 to 200,000 clones, around 79% appearing once. The material sequenced was PBMCs. These receptors were collected from a man between 35 and 55 years old in good health and CMV-seronegative.

The genes are TRBV28 and TRBJ2-5; 7 bases match TRBD1. J gave up 2 bases and V 3 bases, and 6 bases lay outside the gene matches. The CDR3 consists of 15 residues. The germline V gene encodes CDR1 MDHEN and CDR2 SYDVKM. For the CDR3, the DNA is TGTGCCAGCAGTTTGAGGACAGGCCTACAAGAGACCCAGTACTTC. Protein product: CASSLRTGLQETQYF.

V is TRBV10-2 and J is TRBJ2-1; TRBD2 matches at 10 bases. The V and J ends lost 1 base and 12 bases, in that order; junction bases with no gene match: 12. This CDR3 has 16 residues. CDR1 and CDR2 (germline): WSHSY, SAAADI. The CDR3 sequence: CASSEFGTSDLGGQFF. DNA for the CDR3: TGCGCCAGCAGTGAGTTCGGGACTAGCGATTTGGGGGGGCAGTTCTTC.

The chain links TRBV18 to TRBJ2-3; 8 bases match TRBD2. The CDR3 sequence is 14 residues long. Germline values: CDR1 KGHSH, CDR2 LQKENI. Trimming removed 6 bases from V and 1 base from J; junction bases left unmatched: 3. The CDR3 region has the DNA TGTGCCAGCTCGCGGGGGGTCGGCACAGATACGCAGTATTTT. Translated, it gives CASSRGVGTDTQYF. Looking up the rest from reference TRBV18 and TRBJ2-3 gives the full variable domain: NAGVMQNPRHLVRRRGQEARLRCSPMKGHSHVYWYRQLPEEGLKFMVYLQKENIIDESGMPKERFSAEFPKEGPSILRIQQVVRGDSAAYFCASSRGVGTDTQYFGPGTRLTVL.

The chain recombines TRBV5-1 with TRBJ2-7, with 7 bases matching TRBD1. J lost 6 bases, V lost 6 bases, and 9 bases had no gene match. Germline V CDR1 and CDR2: SGHRS, YFSETQ. The CDR3 has 13 residues. In nucleotides, the CDR3 is TGCGCCAGCAACGTTCGACAGGGATCCGAGCAGTACTTC. As protein: CASNVRQGSEQYF.

The J gene is TRBJ2-7, the V gene TRBV27; 7 positions agree with TRBD1. CDR3 length: 15 amino acids. V was pared by 4 bases and J by 2 bases, with 8 bases of the junction left unmatched. CDR1 and CDR2 from the germline V gene are MNHEY and SMNVEV (reference sequence). The CDR3 DNA is TGTGCCAGCAGTTCTAACAGGGGCCTTACCTACGAGCAGTACTTC. Translating gives CASSSNRGLTYEQYF.

V and J are TRBV28 and TRBJ2-1; D gene ambiguous. V dropped 1 base and J dropped 5 bases, with 12 bases sitting between them. CDR1 is MDHEN and CDR2 is SYDVKM in the germline V gene. The CDR3 covers 15 residues. CDR3 DNA: TGTGCCAGCAGTTTATTGCCAGGTGGCAACAATGAGCAGTTCTTC. Translated: CASSLLPGGNNEQFF. Variable domain in full (rest from reference TRBV28 and TRBJ2-1): DVKVTQSSRYLVKRTGEKVFLECVQDMDHENMFWYRQDPGLGLRLIYFSYDVKMKEKGDIPEGYSVSREKKERFSLILESASTNQTSMYLCASSLLPGGNNEQFFGPGTRLTVL.

The CDR3 sequence is CASTSADRDEQYF. As DNA, the CDR3 is TGTGCCAGCACCAGCGCGGACAGGGACGAGCAGTACTTC. The chain joins TRBV27 to TRBJ2-7; 8 nucleotides match TRBD1. The CDR3 is made up of 13 amino acids. Trimming took 7 bases from V and 5 from J; bases not matched to a gene: 7. Looked up from germline, CDR1 is MNHEY and CDR2 is SMNVEV (reference sequence).

This chain links TRBV5-4 with TRBJ1-2, with 7 bases identical to TRBD1. Germline CDR1 is SGHNT and CDR2 is YYREEE (reference sequence). This CDR3 comprises 16 residues. After removal of 2 bases from V and 0 bases from J, the junction contained 7 bases not matched to a gene. CDR3 sequence reads: CASSLGGGQANYGYTF. The CDR3, as DNA: TGTGCCAGCAGCTTAGGAGGGGGCCAAGCTAACTATGGCTACACCTTC.

The chain joins TRBV4-1 to TRBJ2-3, with unresolved D. The length of the CDR3 is 12 residues. V shed 1 base and J shed 12 bases, with 11 bases lying between them. The V gene's germline CDR1 is MGHRA and CDR2 YSYEKL. CDR3 amino acids: CASSQGGLEQYF. CDR3 nucleotide sequence: TGCGCCAGCAGCCAAGGCGGTTTAGAACAGTATTTT.

This clone was found a few times. V gene TRBV6-5 combines with J gene TRBJ2-2; D call uncertain. Germline CDR1 MNHEY, CDR2 SVGAGI. The ends were cut back, 1 base at V and 0 bases at J, with 6 bases in the middle. The CDR3 covers 15 residues. In DNA form, the CDR3 reads TGTGCCAGCAGTTACTTCGGTCCGAACACCGGGGAGCTGTTTTTT. Residues: CASSYFGPNTGELFF.

Regarding this clone: Lacking the conserved final phenylalanine or tryptophan, this CDR3 likely reflects a read error. No DNA is shown, since the ends of the CDR3 on it are uncertain; the CDR3 is the one TCRdb lists. The chain recombines TRBV2 with TRBJ2-7; TRBD2, the table's D call, lacks a check against the DNA. The CDR3 extends over 12 residues, inclusive of both ends. Germline V gene lookup returns CDR1 SNHLY and CDR2 FYNNEI. CDR3 sequence reads: CASSGETVVYWE.

The chain has TRBV7-9 and TRBJ1-1; 8 bases map to TRBD1. After removal of 5 bases from V and 2 bases from J, the junction contained 13 bases not matched to a gene. Germline CDR1 SEHNR, CDR2 FQNEAQ (reference sequence). The CDR3 runs 17 residues. The CDR3 region has the DNA TGTGCCAGCAGCGGCAGACAGGGGCCAGATTTAAACACTGAAGCTTTCTTT. This sequence encodes CASSGRQGPDLNTEAFF.

This clone came up a few times. The V and J genes are TRBV28 and TRBJ2-2; tentatively, D is TRBD2 (7 bases). Germline CDR1 reads MDHEN; CDR2 reads SYDVKM. V was clipped by 1 base and J by 7 bases, with 13 bases between them. The CDR3 totals 15 residues. In DNA form, the CDR3 reads TGTGCCAGCAGTTTATCGGGGGGCCTCTTCGGGGAGCTGTTTTTT. It codes for CASSLSGGLFGELFF.

J is TRBJ2-1 and V is TRBV7-2, with no clear D. This CDR3 has 14 residues. Trimming pared 3 bases from V and 3 bases from J, leaving 9 bases between. Germline V lookup: CDR1 SGHTA, CDR2 FQGNSA. CDR3 protein: CASSLRTVYNEQFF. The CDR3 region has the DNA TGTGCCAGCAGCTTGCGCACCGTCTACAATGAGCAGTTCTTC.

The chain is built from TRBV7-6 and TRBJ2-7, with TRBD1 matching over 8 bases. The V gene's germline CDR1 is SGHVS and CDR2 FNYEAQ. The CDR3 covers 15 residues. J lost 3 bases, V lost 8 bases, and 12 bases had no gene match. The CDR3: CASSRQGSPFYEQYF. The CDR3, as DNA: TGTGCCAGCTCAAGACAGGGGAGTCCCTTCTACGAGCAGTACTTC.

CDR3 residues: CASSLTGQGNTEAFF. DNA for the CDR3: TGTGCCAGCAGCTTAACAGGACAGGGAAACACTGAAGCTTTCTTT. V is TRBV7-9 and J is TRBJ1-1; TRBD1 matches at 8 bases. Germline CDR1 and CDR2: SEHNR and FQNEAQ (reference sequence). The trim removed 2 bases at V and 2 bases at J, leaving 4 bases unmatched. The CDR3 runs 15 residues.

The rearrangement links TRBV14 to TRBJ1-1; the match to TRBD1 covers 8 bases. Germline CDR1 and CDR2: SGHDN and FVKESK. The CDR3 runs to 16 residues. J was trimmed by 0 bases and V by 5 bases; bases with no gene match: 8. CDR3 sequence reads: CASSTDREHMNTEAFF. CDR3 nucleotides: TGTGCCAGCAGCACGGACAGGGAACACATGAACACTGAAGCTTTCTTT.

The rearrangement links TRBV14 to TRBJ1-3, with no clear D. Germline V gene lookup returns CDR1 SGHDN and CDR2 FVKESK. The CDR3 is 15 residues long. V was pared by 2 bases and J by 0 bases, with 8 bases between. As DNA, the CDR3 is TGTGCCAGCAGCCAATTAGGACTCTCTGGAAACACCATATATTTT. Amino acid sequence: CASSQLGLSGNTIYF.

In its sample, this clone was seen a few times. The chain has TRBV18 and TRBJ1-1; a weak D match, TRBD1 (6 bases). The CDR3 consists of 14 residues. V lost 4 bases and J lost 7, with 16 bases in between. Germline values: CDR1 KGHSH, CDR2 LQKENI. Written as DNA, the CDR3 is TGTGCCAGCTCACGGAACTCAGGGGAAAGTGAAGCTTTCTTT. This gives the protein CASSRNSGESEAFF.

This clone appeared a few times. V is TRBV5-6 and J is TRBJ2-5; 14 nucleotides match TRBD2. The CDR3 covers 16 residues. V dropped 3 bases and J dropped 1; count of bases not matched to a gene: 2. CDR1 SGHDT and CDR2 YYEEEE come from the germline V gene. CDR3 loop: CASSWTSGGTQETQYF. CDR3 DNA sequence: TGTGCCAGCAGCTGGACTAGCGGGGGGACCCAAGAGACCCAGTACTTC.